A selection of T cell receptor beta chains follows, all from one sample in a study of T-cell memory formation after mild COVID-19. TCRdb itself ran the 5' RACE reads through MiXCR, one entry per CDR3 protein. The top ten clones hold 35% to 40% of a sample with roughly 110,000 distinct CDR3 sequences, around an eighth of them seen once. The sample was PBMCs or a T cell subset sorted from them (not recorded which). These receptors came from a man aged 18-30 years who had mild COVID-19 (a few samples of this study predate the infection). Cell type and time point are not known. Each CDR3 is given with its conserved first and last residue. D genes are given only for firm matches. Not all rows give a size; the values are once, few, many and, for expanded clones, a class.

cdr3_aa	cdr3_nt	clone_size	d_call	v_call	j_call
CASKDSPYSTDTQYF	TGTGCCAGCAAGGACAGCCCTTATAGCACAGATACGCAGTATTTT	.	.	TRBV6-1	TRBJ2-3
CASSVEASGGDYEQYF	TGTGCCAGCAGCGTAGAGGCTAGCGGGGGGGATTACGAGCAGTACTTC	few	TRBD2	TRBV9	TRBJ2-7
CASRESNTEAFF	TGTGCCAGCAGGGAGTCGAACACTGAAGCTTTCTTT	many	.	TRBV6-6	TRBJ1-1
CASSQDPASYGYTF	TGCGCCAGCAGCCAAGATCCAGCGAGCTATGGCTACACCTTC	few	.	TRBV4-3	TRBJ1-2
CASSQTSARTGGGYTQPQHF	TGCGCCAGCAGCCAAACCTCGGCGAGGACAGGGGGAGGATATACTCAGCCCCAGCATTTT	few	TRBD1	TRBV4-3	TRBJ1-5
CATNAGVHNEQFF	TGTGCCACCAACGCGGGGGTACACAATGAGCAGTTCTTC	few	TRBD2	TRBV15	TRBJ2-1
CASSPKRTGWSTDTQYF	TGTGCCAGCAGCCCAAAACGGACAGGGTGGTCCACAGATACGCAGTATTTT	.	TRBD1	TRBV7-9	TRBJ2-3
CASSPGANYGYTF	TGTGCCAGCAGTCCGGGGGCTAACTATGGCTACACCTTC	many	.	TRBV28	TRBJ1-2
CSVEDERGGSYEQYF	TGCAGCGTTGAGGATGAGCGGGGGGGCTCCTACGAGCAGTACTTC	few	TRBD2	TRBV29-1	TRBJ2-7
CASSQERGAGYGYTF	TGCGCCAGCAGCCAAGAAAGAGGGGCAGGCTATGGCTACACCTTC	few	.	TRBV4-1	TRBJ1-2
CASSLGVLGETQYF	TGTGCCAGCAGTTTGGGGGTTTTGGGGGAGACCCAGTACTTC	many	.	TRBV12-3/TRBV12-4	TRBJ2-5
CASSRQVSNTEAFF	TGTGCCAGCAGCCGACAGGTTAGCAACACTGAAGCTTTCTTT	.	.	TRBV7-2	TRBJ1-1
CASSQDGGSYNSPLHF	TGCGCCAGCAGCCAAGATGGGGGGAGCTATAATTCACCCCTCCACTTT	.	.	TRBV4-3	TRBJ1-6
CASSPLLGRAPDTQYF	TGTGCCAGCAGCCCGCTTTTGGGACGGGCTCCAGATACGCAGTATTTT	.	.	TRBV7-3	TRBJ2-3
CAWSWPGTLLHEQFF	TGTGCCTGGAGTTGGCCCGGGACCCTACTCCATGAGCAGTTCTTC	.	.	TRBV30	TRBJ2-1
CASSAHTGGYTF	TGTGCCAGCAGCGCGCATACAGGGGGCTACACCTTC	once	.	TRBV9	TRBJ1-2
CASSLWGPNTEAFF	TGTGCCAGCAGCTTATGGGGCCCAAACACTGAAGCTTTCTTT	few	.	TRBV7-2	TRBJ1-1
CASSLFSGNQPQHF	TGTGCCAGCAGTTTATTTTCTGGGAATCAGCCCCAGCATTTT	.	.	TRBV27	TRBJ1-5
CASSDPLALLAYGYTF	TGTGCCAGCAGTGACCCTCTGGCCCTCCTTGCCTATGGCTACACCTTC	few	.	TRBV6-4	TRBJ1-2
CATSRLPGAGELFF	TGTGCCACCAGCAGACTCCCAGGGGCCGGGGAGCTGTTTTTT	.	.	TRBV15	TRBJ2-2
CASRKERGAANEKLIF	TGTGCCAGCAGAAAAGAGAGGGGGGCGGCGAATGAAAAACTGATTTTT	.	.	TRBV3-1	TRBJ1-4
CASSPQGETQYF	TGTGCCAGCAGCCCCCAAGGGGAGACCCAGTACTTC	many	.	TRBV7-6	TRBJ2-5
CASSLRQGQQPQHF	TGTGCCAGCTCACTACGACAGGGGCAACAGCCCCAGCATTTT	few	TRBD1	TRBV18	TRBJ1-5
CASSFRSGVSGNEQFF	TGTGCCAGCAGCTTTAGGAGCGGGGTCTCGGGCAATGAGCAGTTCTTC	.	TRBD2	TRBV7-2	TRBJ2-1
CASRSPGQETQYF	TGTGCCAGCAGATCCCCCGGGCAAGAGACCCAGTACTTC	many	.	TRBV12-3/TRBV12-4	TRBJ2-5
CASGLVGSGGADTQYF	TGTGCTAGTGGTTTGGTAGGTTCCGGAGGGGCAGATACGCAGTATTTT	.	.	TRBV12-5	TRBJ2-3
CASSRTGRIADGYTF	TGTGCCAGCAGTCGGACAGGGAGAATAGCAGATGGCTACACCTTC	few	TRBD1	TRBV12-3/TRBV12-4	TRBJ1-2
CSARGLAGVNEQFF	TGCAGTGCTAGGGGACTAGCGGGCGTGAATGAGCAGTTCTTC	.	TRBD2	TRBV20-1	TRBJ2-1
CASSQGPLNQPQHF	TGCGCCAGCAGCCAAGGTCCTTTAAACCAGCCCCAGCATTTT	.	.	TRBV4-1	TRBJ1-5
CASSGTSGEQFF	TGCGCCAGCAGCGGAACTAGCGGGGAGCAGTTCTTC	many	TRBD2	TRBV4-1	TRBJ2-1
CASSSPFLQETQYF	TGTGCCAGCAGTTCGCCCTTTCTGCAAGAGACCCAGTACTTC	.	.	TRBV28	TRBJ2-5
CASSWFAGGPGELFF	TGTGCCAGCAGTTGGTTCGCGGGGGGGCCTGGGGAGCTGTTTTTT	few	TRBD2	TRBV27	TRBJ2-2
CASSPAILAGEPEQYF	TGTGCCAGCTCACCAGCGATACTAGCGGGGGAACCCGAGCAGTACTTC	few	TRBD2	TRBV18	TRBJ2-7
CASSQEGTGELFF	TGTGCCAGCTCGCAGGAGGGGACCGGGGAGCTGTTTTTT	few	.	TRBV18	TRBJ2-2
CASMGLVRSGTGELFF	TGTGCCAGCATGGGACTAGTAAGAAGTGGAACCGGGGAGCTGTTTTTT	.	TRBD2	TRBV6-2/TRBV6-3	TRBJ2-2
CASSVVGGPSSYNEQFF	TGTGCCAGCAGCGTAGTGGGGGGTCCCAGCTCCTACAATGAGCAGTTCTTC	many	.	TRBV9	TRBJ2-1
CSATHGLAAETQYF	TGCAGTGCTACCCACGGACTAGCGGCAGAGACCCAGTACTTC	many	TRBD2	TRBV20-1	TRBJ2-5
CASSSRGISYNEQFF	TGTGCCAGCAGCTCCCGGGGCATCTCCTACAATGAGCAGTTCTTC	few	.	TRBV7-8	TRBJ2-1
CASSTYDETQYF	TGTGCCAGCAGCACATACGATGAGACCCAGTACTTC	.	.	TRBV11-2	TRBJ2-5
CASSLGQGSSPLHF	TGCGCCAGCAGCTTGGGACAGGGAAGTTCACCCCTCCACTTT	many	TRBD1	TRBV5-1	TRBJ1-6
CSACQDRGNEQFF	TGCAGTGCTTGCCAGGACAGGGGCAATGAGCAGTTCTTC	few	TRBD1	TRBV20-1	TRBJ2-1
CASSRRGLSYNEQFF	TGTGCCAGCAGCCGTAGGGGGCTCTCCTACAATGAGCAGTTCTTC	few	TRBD1	TRBV7-2	TRBJ2-1
CASSLKGTPTVPPGETQYF	TGTGCCAGCAGCTTAAAGGGAACGCCGACGGTACCCCCCGGGGAGACCCAGTACTTC	.	.	TRBV7-6	TRBJ2-5
CASSSGTSGTDTQYF	TGTGCCAGCAGCTCCGGGACTAGCGGCACAGATACGCAGTATTTT	.	TRBD2	TRBV6-5	TRBJ2-3
CASSFFSGGAEDTQYF	TGTGCCAGCAGCTTTTTTAGCGGGGGGGCCGAGGATACGCAGTATTTT	many	TRBD2	TRBV7-2	TRBJ2-3
CASSQTSDTDTQYF	TGTGCCAGCAGCCAAACTAGCGACACAGATACGCAGTATTTT	few	TRBD2	TRBV3-1	TRBJ2-3
CASSPAGGQTEAFF	TGTGCCAGCAGTCCAGCGGGGGGCCAAACTGAAGCTTTCTTT	few	.	TRBV27	TRBJ1-1
CASSSLAGEGNGELFF	TGCGCCAGCAGCTCACTAGCGGGGGAAGGAAACGGGGAGCTGTTTTTT	few	TRBD2	TRBV5-1	TRBJ2-2
CASSYTPPGQPNQETQYF	TGTGCCAGCAGTTACACTCCCCCCGGACAGCCGAATCAAGAGACCCAGTACTTC	many	.	TRBV6-5	TRBJ2-5
CASSLAVYNEQFF	TGTGCCAGCAGCCTAGCGGTCTACAATGAGCAGTTCTTC	.	TRBD2	TRBV7-2	TRBJ2-1
CASNGLAGIPDTQYF	TGTGCCAGCAACGGACTAGCGGGGATCCCAGATACGCAGTATTTT	few	TRBD2	TRBV11-2	TRBJ2-3
CASSQEFHTYNEQFF	TGCGCCAGCAGCCAAGAATTTCACACCTACAATGAGCAGTTCTTC	.	.	TRBV4-3	TRBJ2-1
CASSWDPSSYEQYF	TGCGCCAGCAGCTGGGACCCAAGCTCCTACGAGCAGTACTTC	few	.	TRBV5-1	TRBJ2-7
CASSPLASGVTDTQYF	TGTGCCAGCAGTCCCTTGGCTAGCGGAGTCACAGATACGCAGTATTTT	few	TRBD2	TRBV6-2/TRBV6-3	TRBJ2-3